This T cell receptor beta chain stems from a study of siplizumab effects on memory and regulatory T cells. TCRdb's table, derived via immunoSEQ multiplex PCR, lists solely in-frame clones and lacks some. The sample holds roughly 92,000 clones, 90% to 95% seen once. Study findings and constraints: Siplizumab brought about a significant reduction in alloreactive sequences traceable to unstimulated CD4+ memory cells.

In the case of this clone: Its specificity is not known.

Per the germline V gene, CDR1 is SGHNT and CDR2 is YYREEE (reference sequence). The V gene lost 3 bases and the J gene lost 5 bases, with 9 bases spanning the gap. The CDR3 spans 13 residues. The chain employs TRBV5-4 and TRBJ1-5, with no clear D. This TCR came from a human donor in good health. Sequencing input: non-Treg CD4+ T cells sorted from blood. CDR3 DNA: TGTGCCAGCAGCTCCGAGCCCCATCAGCCCCAGCATTTT. The encoded protein is CASSSEPHQPQHF.